This T cell receptor (beta chain) was observed in a study of shared clonotypes between healthy human individuals. The germline V gene encodes CDR1 SEHNR and CDR2 FQNEAQ (reference sequence). Deletions cut 7 bases from V and 0 bases from J, with 12 bases between. This CDR3 region has 15 residues. The naive CD8 subset, CD45RO-negative cells positively selected for CCR7, excluded terminally differentiated effector memory CD45RA+ cells. Here immunoSEQ multiplex PCR was the method, and the copy in TCRdb shows in-frame clones only, minus some. The table has about 2 million clones, around 96% seen once; the top ten hold more than 0.95%.

The rearrangement links TRBV7-9 to TRBJ2-2; possibly TRBD2 for D (6 bases). The material sequenced was naive CD8+ T cells sorted from blood. This clonotype was sampled from a man younger than 35 in good health. In nucleotides, the CDR3 is TGTGCCAGCACGCACAGGAGGGCGAACACCGGGGAGCTGTTTTTT. Translated: CASTHRRANTGELFF.